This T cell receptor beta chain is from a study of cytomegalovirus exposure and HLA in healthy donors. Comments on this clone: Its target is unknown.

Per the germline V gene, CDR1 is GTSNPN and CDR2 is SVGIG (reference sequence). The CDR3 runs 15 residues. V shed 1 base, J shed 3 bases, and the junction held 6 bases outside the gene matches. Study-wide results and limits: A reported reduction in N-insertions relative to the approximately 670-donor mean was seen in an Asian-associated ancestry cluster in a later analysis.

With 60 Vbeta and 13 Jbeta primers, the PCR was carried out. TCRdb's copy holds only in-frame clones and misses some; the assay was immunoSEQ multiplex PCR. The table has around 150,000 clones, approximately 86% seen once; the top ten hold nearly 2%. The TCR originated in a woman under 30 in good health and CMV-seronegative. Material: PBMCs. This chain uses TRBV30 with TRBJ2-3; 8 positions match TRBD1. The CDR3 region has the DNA TGTGCCTGGAGTGGACAGGGGCGGCAGACAGATACGCAGTATTTT. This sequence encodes CAWSGQGRQTDTQYF.